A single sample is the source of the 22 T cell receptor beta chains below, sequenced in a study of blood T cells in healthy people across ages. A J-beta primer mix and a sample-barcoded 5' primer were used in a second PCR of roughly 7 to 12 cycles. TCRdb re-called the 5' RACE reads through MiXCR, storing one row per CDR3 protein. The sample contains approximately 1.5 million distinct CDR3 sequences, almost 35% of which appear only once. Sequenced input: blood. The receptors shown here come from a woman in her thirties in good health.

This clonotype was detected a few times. The CDR3 loop reads CASSEDRLAFSSYNEQFF. CDR3 nucleotide sequence: TGTGCCAGCAGTGAAGATCGATTAGCGTTTAGCTCCTACAATGAGCAGTTCTTC. V and J are TRBV2 and TRBJ2-1; D perhaps matches TRBD2 (5 bases). V dropped 1 base and J dropped 0 bases, with 16 bases sitting between them. Germline V gene lookup returns CDR1 SNHLY and CDR2 FYNNEI. The CDR3 is 18 amino acids.

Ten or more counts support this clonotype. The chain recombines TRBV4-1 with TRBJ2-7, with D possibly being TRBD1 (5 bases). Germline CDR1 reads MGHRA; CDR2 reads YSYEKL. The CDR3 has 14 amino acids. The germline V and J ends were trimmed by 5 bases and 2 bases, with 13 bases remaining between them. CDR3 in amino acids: CASSSGFQTYEQYF. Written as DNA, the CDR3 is TGCGCCAGCAGCTCAGGGTTCCAGACCTACGAGCAGTACTTC.

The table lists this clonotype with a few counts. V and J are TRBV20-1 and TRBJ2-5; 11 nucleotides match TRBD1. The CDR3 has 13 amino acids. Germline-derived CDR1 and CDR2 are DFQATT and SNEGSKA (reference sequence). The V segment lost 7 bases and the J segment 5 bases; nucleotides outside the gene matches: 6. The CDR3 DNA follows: TGCAGTGGTCGGACAGGGGGCGAGGAGACCCAGTACTTC. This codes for CSGRTGGEETQYF.

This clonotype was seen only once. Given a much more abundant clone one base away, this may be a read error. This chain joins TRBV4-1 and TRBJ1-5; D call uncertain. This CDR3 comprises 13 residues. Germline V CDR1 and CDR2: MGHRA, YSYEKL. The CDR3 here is CANSQVSYQPQHF. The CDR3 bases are TGCGCCAACAGCCAAGTCAGTTATCAGCCCCAGCATTTT.

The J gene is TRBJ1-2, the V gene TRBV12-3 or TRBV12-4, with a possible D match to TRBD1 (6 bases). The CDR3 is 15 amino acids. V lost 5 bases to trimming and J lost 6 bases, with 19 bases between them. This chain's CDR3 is CASSPFRAGANGYTF. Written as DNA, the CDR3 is TGTGCCAGCAGTCCCTTTCGTGCAGGGGCTAATGGCTACACCTTC.

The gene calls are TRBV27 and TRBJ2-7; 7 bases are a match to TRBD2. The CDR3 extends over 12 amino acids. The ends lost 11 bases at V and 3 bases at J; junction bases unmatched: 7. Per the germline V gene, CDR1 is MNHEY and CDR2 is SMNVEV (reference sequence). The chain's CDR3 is CAAGRGIYEQYF. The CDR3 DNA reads TGTGCCGCCGGGCGGGGGATCTACGAGCAGTACTTC.

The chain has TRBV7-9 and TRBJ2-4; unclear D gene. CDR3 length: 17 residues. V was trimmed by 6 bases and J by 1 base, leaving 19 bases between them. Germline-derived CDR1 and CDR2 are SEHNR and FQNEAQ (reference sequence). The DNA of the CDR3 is TGTGCCAGCAGTCGCCTGGGCCCCGACCCTGCCAAAAACATTCAGTACTTC. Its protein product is CASSRLGPDPAKNIQYF.

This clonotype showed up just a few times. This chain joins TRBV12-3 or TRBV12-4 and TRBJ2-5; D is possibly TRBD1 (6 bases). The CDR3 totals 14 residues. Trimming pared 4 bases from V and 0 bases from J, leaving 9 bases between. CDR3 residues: CASSSDSNQETQYF. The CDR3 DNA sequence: TGTGCCAGCAGTTCGGACAGCAACCAAGAGACCCAGTACTTC.

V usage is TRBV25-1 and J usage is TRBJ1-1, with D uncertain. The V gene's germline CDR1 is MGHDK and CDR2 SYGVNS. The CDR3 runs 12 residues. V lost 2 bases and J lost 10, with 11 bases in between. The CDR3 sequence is CASSEKGFRAFF. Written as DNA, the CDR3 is TGTGCCAGCAGTGAAAAGGGTTTTCGAGCTTTCTTT.

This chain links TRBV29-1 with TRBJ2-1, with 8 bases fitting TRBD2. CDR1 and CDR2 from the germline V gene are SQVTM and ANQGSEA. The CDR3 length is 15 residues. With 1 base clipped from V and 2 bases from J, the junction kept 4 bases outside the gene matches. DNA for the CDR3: TGCAGCGTTGAAGGCCTAGCGGGCACCTACAATGAGCAGTTCTTC. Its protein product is CSVEGLAGTYNEQFF.

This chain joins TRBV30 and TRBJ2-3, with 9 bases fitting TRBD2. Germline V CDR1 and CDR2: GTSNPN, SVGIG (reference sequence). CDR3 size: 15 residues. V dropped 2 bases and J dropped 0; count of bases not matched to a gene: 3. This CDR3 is CAWSLTSGSTDTQYF. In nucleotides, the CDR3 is TGTGCCTGGAGTCTAACTAGCGGGAGCACAGATACGCAGTATTTT.

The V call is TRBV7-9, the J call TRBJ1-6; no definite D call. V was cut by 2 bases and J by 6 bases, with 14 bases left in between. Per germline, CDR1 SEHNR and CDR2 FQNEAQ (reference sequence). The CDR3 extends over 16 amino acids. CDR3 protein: CASSLFAGTLNSPLHF. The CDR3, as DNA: TGTGCCAGCAGCTTATTCGCCGGCACTCTTAATTCACCCCTCCACTTT.

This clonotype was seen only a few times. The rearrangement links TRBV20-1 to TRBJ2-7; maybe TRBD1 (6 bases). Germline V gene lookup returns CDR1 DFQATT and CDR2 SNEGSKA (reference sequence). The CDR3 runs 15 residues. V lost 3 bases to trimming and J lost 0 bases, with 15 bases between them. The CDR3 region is CSASSDRKSSYEQYF. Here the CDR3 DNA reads TGCAGTGCTAGCTCGGACAGAAAAAGCTCCTACGAGCAGTACTTC.

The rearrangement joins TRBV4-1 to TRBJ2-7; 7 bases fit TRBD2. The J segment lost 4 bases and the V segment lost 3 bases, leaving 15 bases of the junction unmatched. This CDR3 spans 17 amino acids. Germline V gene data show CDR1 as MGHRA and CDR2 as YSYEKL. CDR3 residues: CASSQGREGKVGYEQYF. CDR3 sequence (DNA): TGCGCCAGCAGCCAGGGGAGGGAGGGCAAAGTAGGGTACGAGCAGTACTTC.

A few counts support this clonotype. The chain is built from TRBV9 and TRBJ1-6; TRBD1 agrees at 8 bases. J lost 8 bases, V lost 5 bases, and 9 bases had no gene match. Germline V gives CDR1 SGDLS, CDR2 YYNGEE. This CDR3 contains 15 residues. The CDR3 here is CASSSTGGWDSPLHF. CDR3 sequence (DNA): TGTGCCAGCAGTTCTACAGGGGGATGGGATTCACCCCTCCACTTT.

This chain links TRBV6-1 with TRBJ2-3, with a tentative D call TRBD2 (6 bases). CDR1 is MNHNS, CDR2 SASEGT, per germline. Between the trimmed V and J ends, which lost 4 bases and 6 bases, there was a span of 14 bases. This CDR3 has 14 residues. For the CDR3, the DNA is TGTGCCAGCAGTGCTCGGGAGTTATGGGATACGCAGTATTTT. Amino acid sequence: CASSARELWDTQYF.

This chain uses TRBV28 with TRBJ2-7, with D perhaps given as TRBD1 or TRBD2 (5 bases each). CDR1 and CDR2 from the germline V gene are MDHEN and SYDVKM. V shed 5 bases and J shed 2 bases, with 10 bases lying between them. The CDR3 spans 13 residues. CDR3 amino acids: CASSGDVTYEQYF. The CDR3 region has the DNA TGTGCCAGCAGTGGGGACGTAACCTACGAGCAGTACTTC.

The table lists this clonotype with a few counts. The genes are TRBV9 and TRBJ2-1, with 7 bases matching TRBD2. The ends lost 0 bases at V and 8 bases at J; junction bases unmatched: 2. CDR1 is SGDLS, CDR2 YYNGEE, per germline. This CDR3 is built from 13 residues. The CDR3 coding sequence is TGTGCCAGCAGCGTAGTTGCGGGGGATGAGCAGTTCTTC. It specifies CASSVVAGDEQFF. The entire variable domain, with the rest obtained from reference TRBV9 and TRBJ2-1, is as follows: DSGVTQTPKHLITATGQRVTLRCSPRSGDLSVYWYQQSLDQGLQFLIQYYNGEERAKGNILERFSAQQFPDLHSELNLSSLELGDSALYFCASSVVAGDEQFFGPGTRLTVL.

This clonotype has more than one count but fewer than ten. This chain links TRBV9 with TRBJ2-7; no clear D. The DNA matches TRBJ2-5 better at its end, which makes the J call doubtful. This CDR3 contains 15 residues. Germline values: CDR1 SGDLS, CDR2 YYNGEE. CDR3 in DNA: TGTGCCAGCAGCCCTAACGAAGATGGGCAGGTGACCCAGTACTTC. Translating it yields CASSPNEDGQVTQYF.

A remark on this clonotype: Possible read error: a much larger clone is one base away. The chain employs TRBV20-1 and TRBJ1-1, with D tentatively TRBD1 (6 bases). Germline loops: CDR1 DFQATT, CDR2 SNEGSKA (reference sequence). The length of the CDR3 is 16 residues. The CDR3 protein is CSARDRVQGYGTVAFF. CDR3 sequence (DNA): TGCAGTGCTAGAGACCGCGTCCAGGGGTACGGAACTGTAGCTTTCTTT.

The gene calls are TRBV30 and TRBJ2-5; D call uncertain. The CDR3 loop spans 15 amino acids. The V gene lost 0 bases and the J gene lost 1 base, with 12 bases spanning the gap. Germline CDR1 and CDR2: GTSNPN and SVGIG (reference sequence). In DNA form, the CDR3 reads TGTGCCTGGAGTGTGGGCTCCCGCACCCAAGAGACCCAGTACTTC. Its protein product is CAWSVGSRTQETQYF.

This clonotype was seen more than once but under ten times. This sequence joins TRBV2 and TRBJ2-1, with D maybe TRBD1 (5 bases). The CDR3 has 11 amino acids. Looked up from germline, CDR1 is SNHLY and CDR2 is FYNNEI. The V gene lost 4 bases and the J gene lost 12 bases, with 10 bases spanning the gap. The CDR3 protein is CASSGGVGQFF. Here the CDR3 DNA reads TGTGCCAGCAGTGGGGGCGTGGGGCAGTTCTTC.